A selection of T cell receptor beta chains follows, all from one sample in a study of PD-1 blockade in classical Hodgkin lymphoma. TCRdb keeps only in-frame clones here, not all; method: immunoSEQ multiplex PCR. Of around 65,000 clones in the sample, 75% to 90% are singletons; the top ten hold about 15%. The sample in question was peripheral blood mononuclear cells (PBMCs), obtained at baseline. These receptors were collected from a human donor with classical Hodgkin lymphoma. Both conserved end residues are part of each CDR3. A D gene is named only where the DNA matches it firmly. The size entry is marked missing in some rows and otherwise reads once, few, many or a size class.

j_call	clone_size	d_call	v_call	cdr3_nt	cdr3_aa
TRBJ1-2	.	.	TRBV29-1	TGCAGCGTCACCTTACCGGGCGAGGGGACCTTC	CSVTLPGEGTF
TRBJ1-4	.	.	TRBV7-6	TGTGCCAGCAGAACGTCGGGACTGCCCAATGAAAAACTGTTTTTT	CASRTSGLPNEKLFF
TRBJ2-7	.	.	TRBV2	TGTGCCAGCAAGAGTTCCGGGGGAGTCTCCTACGAGCAGTACTTC	CASKSSGGVSYEQYF
TRBJ2-3	.	.	TRBV18	TGTGCCAGCTCACACCTCCGAGACAGGAATAAAGCAGATACGCAGTATTTT	CASSHLRDRNKADTQYF
TRBJ2-7	.	.	TRBV21-1	TGTGCCAGCAGGGAGTCCTACGAGCAGTACTTC	CASRESYEQYF
TRBJ2-3	.	TRBD2	TRBV7-9	TGTGCCAGCAGCTCGGGGGGTGAGGCAACAGATACGCAGTATTTT	CASSSGGEATDTQYF
TRBJ2-7	.	.	TRBV28	TGTGCCAGCAGTTTCACCGGATTCGGGGCGTCGTACGAGCAGTACTTC	CASSFTGFGASYEQYF
TRBJ1-6	.	TRBD1	TRBV25-1	TGTGCCACCCTAGACAGGGGGTATAATTCACCCCTCCACTTT	CATLDRGYNSPLHF
TRBJ1-1	.	.	TRBV10-2	TGCGCCAGCAGCCGACAGTTGAACACTGAAGCTTTCTTT	CASSRQLNTEAFF
TRBJ2-7	.	TRBD1	TRBV10-3	TGTGCCACCGGACAGGGTAAGGCCTACGAGCAGTACTTC	CATGQGKAYEQYF
TRBJ1-2	.	.	TRBV5-5	TGTGCCAGCTCTCCAAACCGAGGGGGCTACACCTTC	CASSPNRGGYTF
TRBJ2-5	.	TRBD2	TRBV19	TGTGCCAGTAGGGATCTAGCGGGGCCCCAAGAGACCCAGTACTTC	CASRDLAGPQETQYF
TRBJ1-3	.	.	TRBV2	TGTGCCAGCAGTGAAGGCAGGGACTCTGGAAACACCATATATTTT	CASSEGRDSGNTIYF
TRBJ2-6	.	.	TRBV7-3	TGTGCCAGCAGCTTGGGAGGGGCCAACGTCCTGACTTTC	CASSLGGANVLTF
TRBJ2-5	.	.	TRBV14	TGTGCCAGCAGCCAAAGGGAATTGCAAGAGACCCAGTACTTC	CASSQRELQETQYF
TRBJ2-1	.	TRBD1	TRBV30	TGTGCCTGGATCCAACGCGACAGGGACAATGAGCAGTTCTTC	CAWIQRDRDNEQFF
TRBJ1-4	once	.	TRBV12-5	TGTGCTAGTACCTGGGACGGTGAAAAACTGTTTTTT	CASTWDGEKLFF
TRBJ2-3	.	TRBD1	TRBV29-1	TGCATATTGACAGGGGTTAGCACAGATACGCAGTATTTT	CILTGVSTDTQYF
TRBJ2-7	.	.	TRBV7-6	TGTGCCAGCAGCCGCAGCGGGACAGGCAATACCTACGAGCAGTACTTC	CASSRSGTGNTYEQYF
TRBJ1-1	.	.	TRBV5-1	TGCGCCAGCAGCACTACAGCTAACACTGAAGCTTTCTTT	CASSTTANTEAFF
TRBJ2-1	.	.	TRBV30	TGTGCCTGGAGGATAACCCCGCTATCTGAGCAGTTCTTC	CAWRITPLSEQFF
TRBJ1-6	.	.	TRBV9	TGTGCCAGCAGCGTAGGCGGTTTTGATTCACCCCTCCACTTT	CASSVGGFDSPLHF
TRBJ1-4	.	.	TRBV5-4	TGTGCCAGCAGCTTCTACAGTAACCAAAATGAAAAACTGTTTTTT	CASSFYSNQNEKLFF
TRBJ1-5	few	.	TRBV2	TGTGCCAGCAGTATATCTGAGGATCAGCCCCAGCATTTT	CASSISEDQPQHF
TRBJ2-7	.	TRBD1	TRBV18	TGTGCCAGCTCACCACTCGGGACAGGGGAGCATAACGAGCAGTACTTC	CASSPLGTGEHNEQYF
TRBJ1-6	.	.	TRBV5-6	TGTGCCAGCAGCAGTACAGGGTATAATTCACCCCTCCACTTT	CASSSTGYNSPLHF
TRBJ2-5	.	.	TRBV20-1	TGCAGTGCTAGGAGTTTGGAGACCCAGTACTTC	CSARSLETQYF
TRBJ1-4	.	TRBD1	TRBV7-2	TGTGCCAGCAGCTTTGGACAGGGGGGTAATGAAAAACTGTTTTTT	CASSFGQGGNEKLFF
TRBJ2-2	.	.	TRBV7-6	TGTGCCAGCAGCTTAATGGAGGGGGGGAACACCGGGGAGCTGTTTTTT	CASSLMEGGNTGELFF
TRBJ1-5	.	TRBD1	TRBV6-1	TGTGCCACTCAGTTCGGGACAGATAATCAGCCCCAGCATTTT	CATQFGTDNQPQHF
TRBJ2-7	.	TRBD1	TRBV12-5	TGTGCTAGTGGTTTGGGGATTCGGACAGGCCGTTCCTACGAGCAGTACTTC	CASGLGIRTGRSYEQYF
TRBJ2-5	.	.	TRBV5-1	TGCGCCAGCAGCCCCCGTGGAAGGGTAGAGACCCAGTACTTC	CASSPRGRVETQYF
TRBJ2-7	.	TRBD2	TRBV30	TGTGCCTGCCCAAAGGGGACTAGCGGCGACGAGCAGTACTTC	CACPKGTSGDEQYF
TRBJ2-7	.	.	TRBV7-2	TGTGCCAGCAGCTTTACTGGGGAGTTCAACGAGCAGTACTTC	CASSFTGEFNEQYF
TRBJ2-1	.	TRBD2	TRBV7-3	TGTGCCAGCAGCTTCATTGGGAGCGGGGGAGGGTACAATGAGCAGTTCTTC	CASSFIGSGGGYNEQFF
TRBJ2-2	.	TRBD2	TRBV9	TGTGCCAGCAGCGTAGGAGGTAGCGGGGACGGGGAGCTGTTTTTT	CASSVGGSGDGELFF
TRBJ2-1	.	.	TRBV7-9	TGTGCCAGCAGTCCTCCCTTAACGGTGGACCCAGAGCAGTTCTTC	CASSPPLTVDPEQFF
TRBJ2-1	once	.	TRBV6-5	TGTGCCAGCAGTCGGCGGGGAGGCCCAAATGAGCAGTTCTTC	CASSRRGGPNEQFF
TRBJ1-6	.	TRBD1	TRBV5-4	TGTGCCAGCACCTTCCTTGGACAGGGCCTTAATTCACCCCTCCACTTT	CASTFLGQGLNSPLHF
TRBJ2-5	.	TRBD2	TRBV27	TGTGCCAGCAGTCCCGAGACTAGCGGGGGGGCACAAGAGACCCAGTACTTC	CASSPETSGGAQETQYF
TRBJ1-5	.	TRBD1	TRBV10-3	TGTGCCACCCGGGGGACAGACCTTCGCAATCAGCCCCAGCATTTT	CATRGTDLRNQPQHF
TRBJ1-1	few	.	TRBV6-6	TGTGCCAGCAGTTACGACGAAGCTTTCTTT	CASSYDEAFF
TRBJ1-2	.	TRBD1	TRBV5-6	TGTGCCAGCAGGCCAGGGGGGATTTGGTATGGCTACACCTTC	CASRPGGIWYGYTF
TRBJ2-7	.	TRBD2	TRBV30	TGTGCCTCCACTAGCGACTCCTACGAGCAGTACTTC	CASTSDSYEQYF
TRBJ1-1	.	TRBD1	TRBV7-9	TGTGCCAGCAGCTCAAAGACAGGGGGGGACTCTGAAGCTTTCTTT	CASSSKTGGDSEAFF
TRBJ1-2	few	.	TRBV2	TGTGCCAACCTACAGGGCGACTACACCTTC	CANLQGDYTF